Following are 26 T cell receptor beta chains from one sample sequenced in a study of T cell responses to AZD1222 COVID-19 vaccine. The repertoire was sequenced with immunoSEQ multiplex PCR; TCRdb's copy has only in-frame clones and lacks some. This sample has 150,000 to 200,000 clones, with 80% to 95% found just once. Source: peripheral blood, taken 28 days after the second AZD1222 dose. Source of these receptors: an adult who received the AZD1222 COVID-19 vaccine.

The chain has TRBV10-3 and TRBJ2-7, with 7 bases aligning to TRBD1. Germline V CDR1 and CDR2: ENHRY, SYGVKD. V lost 0 bases, J lost 1 base, and 0 bases stayed unmatched. The CDR3 extends over 14 amino acids. The CDR3 sequence is CAISESTGSYEQYF. The CDR3 DNA is TGTGCCATCAGTGAGTCGACAGGGTCCTACGAGCAGTACTTC.

This chain uses TRBV5-1 with TRBJ1-1; a possible D gene is TRBD1 (6 bases). V was pared by 6 bases and J by 3 bases, with 18 bases between. Germline V gene lookup returns CDR1 SGHRS and CDR2 YFSETQ. The CDR3 is 15 residues long. CDR3 sequence: CASNLMGRGDTEAFF. Written as DNA, the CDR3 is TGCGCCAGCAACCTGATGGGGAGGGGGGACACTGAAGCTTTCTTT.

The J gene is TRBJ1-1, the V gene TRBV24-1, with D maybe TRBD1 (6 bases). The V end was cut by 8 bases, the J end by 3 bases, with 18 bases between. This CDR3 region has 15 residues. Per germline, CDR1 KGHDR and CDR2 SFDVKD. The CDR3 reads CATTTRRGAYTEAFF. The CDR3, as DNA: TGTGCCACCACCACGCGTCGGGGGGCTTACACTGAAGCTTTCTTT.

The chain joins TRBV4-1 to TRBJ2-2; D uncertain. With 1 base removed from V and 6 bases from J, the gap between germline ends came to 3 bases. Germline CDR1 is MGHRA and CDR2 is YSYEKL. The CDR3 spans 12 residues. The chain's CDR3 is CASSQAPGELFF. In DNA form, the CDR3 reads TGCGCCAGCAGCCAAGCCCCCGGGGAGCTGTTTTTT.

The V and J genes are TRBV7-3 and TRBJ1-1; maybe TRBD1 (5 bases). V lost 0 bases, J lost 6 bases, and 14 bases lay in between. This CDR3 contains 15 residues. The germline CDR1 and CDR2 sequences are SGHTA and FQGTGA. The CDR3 region is CASSLTGPGSSEAFF. In nucleotides, the CDR3 is TGTGCCAGCAGCTTAACTGGGCCAGGGAGCTCTGAAGCTTTCTTT.

The J gene is TRBJ2-3, the V gene TRBV6-5; possibly TRBD1 or TRBD2 for D (5 bases each). There are 15 residues in the CDR3. Per germline, CDR1 MNHEY and CDR2 SVGAGI. The V gene lost 5 bases and the J gene lost 0 bases, with 12 bases spanning the gap. The CDR3 nucleotides are TGTGCCAGCAGTACCGGGACCGTTAGCACAGATACGCAGTATTTT. Amino acids: CASSTGTVSTDTQYF.

This sequence joins TRBV4-3 and TRBJ2-7, with 9 bases lining up with TRBD2. CDR3 length equals 17 residues. Per germline, CDR1 LGHNA and CDR2 YSLEER. V was clipped by 0 bases and J by 9 bases; unmatched bases: 15. In nucleotides, the CDR3 is TGCGCCAGCAGCCAAGATAATCTAGGCGGGGGGGCTACAGCGCAGTACTTC. This codes for CASSQDNLGGGATAQYF.

The gene calls are TRBV6-5 and TRBJ2-3; no definite D call. Germline V gene data show CDR1 as MNHEY and CDR2 as SVGAGI. Trimming took off 6 bases at V and 2 bases at J, with 15 bases between the two ends. There are 15 residues in the CDR3. For the CDR3, the DNA is TGTGCCAGCAGCCCCGGGTCTACCGACACAGATACGCAGTATTTT. Its translation: CASSPGSTDTDTQYF.

This sequence joins TRBV18 and TRBJ1-4; D gene uncertain. Trimming took off 0 bases at V and 5 bases at J, with 7 bases between the two ends. The CDR3 is 14 amino acids. Germline V gene sequence: CDR1 KGHSH, CDR2 LQKENI. CDR3 sequence (DNA): TGTGCCAGCTCACCACCGAGCGAGAATGAAAAACTGTTTTTT. Its protein product is CASSPPSENEKLFF.

The V call is TRBV6-5, the J call TRBJ2-7; 8 bases line up with TRBD1. Germline CDR1 reads MNHEY; CDR2 reads SVGAGI. The length of the CDR3 is 14 residues. The trim removed 11 bases at V and 6 bases at J, leaving 15 bases unmatched. The CDR3 here is CAAQHRDRSIEQYF. The CDR3 DNA sequence: TGTGCCGCCCAGCACCGGGACAGGAGTATCGAGCAGTACTTC.

This sequence joins TRBV29-1 and TRBJ2-2; D is unresolved. CDR3 length: 13 amino acids. Germline V gives CDR1 SQVTM, CDR2 ANQGSEA. V was clipped by 4 bases and J by 6 bases, with 12 bases between them. The CDR3 sequence: CSVGDAPSGELFF. The DNA of the CDR3 is TGCAGCGTTGGAGACGCCCCATCCGGGGAGCTGTTTTTT.

The chain joins TRBV5-4 to TRBJ1-6, with a possible D match to TRBD1 (5 bases). Deletions cut 0 bases from V and 7 bases from J, with 11 bases between. This CDR3 spans 15 amino acids. CDR1 is SGHNT and CDR2 is YYREEE in the germline V gene (reference sequence). The chain's CDR3 is CASSLGGTQNSPLHF. CDR3 DNA: TGTGCCAGCAGCTTGGGGGGGACTCAAAATTCACCCCTCCACTTT.

CDR3 sequence reads: CASSPTGANTEAFF. CDR3 nucleotide sequence: TGTGCCAGCAGCCCCACGGGCGCGAACACTGAAGCTTTCTTT. The rearrangement links TRBV7-6 to TRBJ1-1; D not resolved. V was clipped by 5 bases and J by 1 base, with 11 bases between them. The germline CDR1 and CDR2 sequences are SGHVS and FNYEAQ. The CDR3 spans 14 residues.

This chain uses TRBV19 with TRBJ2-3; D could derive from TRBD1 or TRBD2 (5 bases each). Germline CDR1 LNHDA, CDR2 SQIVND (reference sequence). Trimming took 8 bases from V and 6 from J, leaving 18 bases between them. This CDR3 has 14 amino acids. This CDR3 is CASSTGRRRDTQYF. The CDR3 bases are TGTGCCAGTTCAACGGGACGACGGCGGGATACGCAGTATTTT.

Remarks on this clone: Mismatch with germline at one junction end may stem from a read error. The J gene is TRBJ1-4, the V gene TRBV28, with 7 bases fitting TRBD1. The CDR3 is made up of 13 amino acids. CDR1 and CDR2 from the germline V gene are MDHEN and SYDVKM. CDR3 DNA: TGCGGAGCCAAGGGGGCCTTGGGTGAAAAACTGTTTTTT. This sequence encodes CGAKGALGEKLFF. Drawing the rest from reference TRBV28 and TRBJ1-4, the complete variable domain is DVKVTQSSRYLVKRTGEKVFLECVQDMDHENMFWYRQDPGLGLRLIYFSYDVKMKEKGDIPEGYSVSREKKERFSLILESASTNQTSMYLCGAKGALGEKLFFGSGTQLSVL.

The chain recombines TRBV10-2 with TRBJ1-4, with D tentatively TRBD1 (5 bases). CDR3 length equals 14 residues. V was clipped by 10 bases and J by 7 bases, with 19 bases between them. CDR1 WSHSY and CDR2 SAAADI come from the germline V gene. Here the CDR3 DNA reads TGCGCCATACCCCCGGGACTCGGGGGTGAAAAACTGTTTTTT. This translates into CAIPPGLGGEKLFF.

The rearrangement joins TRBV6-5 to TRBJ1-6; D not resolved. The germline V gene has CDR1 MNHEY and CDR2 SVGAGI. The CDR3 is made up of 14 amino acids. Between the trimmed V and J ends, which lost 6 bases and 5 bases, there was a span of 11 bases. The CDR3 nucleotides read TGTGCCAGCAGCTGGAGTTCGGATAATTCACCCCTCCACTTT. As protein: CASSWSSDNSPLHF.

The CDR3 DNA sequence: TGTGCCGGCGGATTGGTAGGGAGCAACTATGGCTACACCTTC. It yields the protein CAGGLVGSNYGYTF. The chain recombines TRBV5-4 with TRBJ1-2; D not resolved. Germline-derived CDR1 and CDR2 are SGHNT and YYREEE (reference sequence). With 10 bases removed from V and 2 bases from J, the gap between germline ends came to 18 bases. This CDR3 contains 14 residues.

The chain has TRBV6-2 or TRBV6-3 and TRBJ2-2; D is possibly TRBD1 (5 bases). CDR1 is MNHEY, CDR2 SVGEGT, per germline. Trimming pared 6 bases from V and 0 bases from J, leaving 14 bases between. The CDR3 is made up of 16 amino acids. In DNA, the CDR3 is TGTGCCAGCAGCCGGCTGGGGCAGGCGAACACCGGGGAGCTGTTTTTT. It is translated as CASSRLGQANTGELFF.

V gene TRBV4-1 combines with J gene TRBJ2-7, with 14 bases identical to TRBD2. CDR1 is MGHRA and CDR2 is YSYEKL in the germline V gene. J gave up 6 bases and V 9 bases, and 4 bases lay outside the gene matches. The CDR3 runs to 13 residues. CDR3 sequence (DNA): TGCGCCAGTAGCGGACTAGCGGGAGGCGAGCAGTACTTC. It encodes CASSGLAGGEQYF.

The chain couples TRBV28 to TRBJ1-2; D possibly corresponds to TRBD1 (5 bases). CDR3 length: 15 amino acids. CDR1 is MDHEN and CDR2 is SYDVKM in the germline V gene. V lost 3 bases to trimming and J lost 4 bases, with 15 bases between them. CDR3: CASSLKGLVGYGYTF. The CDR3 bases are TGTGCCAGCAGTTTGAAGGGACTAGTTGGCTATGGCTACACCTTC.

The gene calls are TRBV27 and TRBJ2-5; no clear D. This CDR3 has 13 residues. Trimming left V 4 bases short and J 1 base short, with 7 bases between. Germline-derived CDR1 and CDR2 are MNHEY and SMNVEV (reference sequence). The CDR3 here is CASSYQAQETQYF. The CDR3 nucleotides read TGTGCCAGCAGTTACCAGGCCCAAGAGACCCAGTACTTC.

V and J are TRBV24-1 and TRBJ2-1, with 8 positions matching TRBD2. Germline lookup yields CDR1 KGHDR and CDR2 SFDVKD. This CDR3 contains 14 residues. After removal of 5 bases from V and 1 base from J, the junction contained 0 bases not matched to a gene. CDR3 sequence: CATSVAGSYNEQFF. The CDR3 nucleotides read TGTGCCACCAGTGTAGCGGGGTCCTACAATGAGCAGTTCTTC.

The J gene is TRBJ1-6, the V gene TRBV10-3; D perhaps matches TRBD1 (6 bases). The germline gives CDR1 ENHRY, CDR2 SYGVKD. V was cut by 8 bases and J by 8 bases, with 13 bases left in between. The CDR3 loop spans 13 amino acids. This chain's CDR3 is CAIRGPGDSPLHF. CDR3 DNA sequence: TGTGCCATCCGAGGACCAGGGGATTCACCCCTCCACTTT.

The gene calls are TRBV5-5 and TRBJ1-5; the match to TRBD1 covers 7 bases. From germline, CDR1 is SGHKS and CDR2 YYEKEE (reference sequence). The CDR3 is 15 residues long. Trimming removed 1 base from V and 6 bases from J; junction bases left unmatched: 7. CDR3 protein: CASSLTGEVSQPQHF. In DNA, the CDR3 is TGTGCCAGCAGCTTGACAGGGGAAGTAAGTCAGCCCCAGCATTTT.

The chain has TRBV6-2 or TRBV6-3 and TRBJ1-1; D remains ambiguous. Deletions cut 5 bases from V and 2 bases from J, with 9 bases between. The CDR3 is 13 amino acids. CDR1 and CDR2 from the germline V gene are MNHEY and SVGEGT. This chain's CDR3 is CASSNEENTEAFF. Here the CDR3 DNA reads TGTGCCAGCAGTAACGAAGAAAACACTGAAGCTTTCTTT.